This passage covers 15 T cell receptor beta chains from one sample sequenced in a study of identical twins. From the 5' RACE reads, TCRdb called clonotypes with MiXCR, one entry per CDR3 protein. This sample has about 260,000 distinct CDR3 sequences, with about 7% found just once. The sample was also linked to a second study, of yellow fever vaccine responses in identical twins.

The sample comprised memory (CD45RO+) T cells sorted from blood. The receptors were gathered from a woman aged 18-30 years in good health.

Ten or more counts support this clonotype. The chain links TRBV2 to TRBJ1-1; D remains unclear. There are 12 residues in the CDR3. From germline, CDR1 is SNHLY and CDR2 FYNNEI. Deletions cut 7 bases from V and 8 bases from J, with 14 bases between. The CDR3 sequence: CASKIEFGEAFF. The CDR3 nucleotides read TGTGCCAGCAAGATAGAGTTCGGCGAAGCTTTCTTT.

The sample holds a few counts of this clonotype. The chain links TRBV9 to TRBJ2-2; D is possibly TRBD2 (6 bases). With 8 bases removed from V and 5 bases from J, the gap between germline ends came to 16 bases. This CDR3 contains 14 residues. Germline V gene lookup returns CDR1 SGDLS and CDR2 YYNGEE. The CDR3 is CASQLGGETGELFF. The CDR3, as DNA: TGTGCCAGTCAACTAGGAGGGGAAACCGGGGAGCTGTTTTTT.

This clonotype was observed a handful of times. CDR3 coding DNA: TGTGCCAGCAGTTTACGGACAGCCCACTACGAGCAGTACGTC. This gives the protein CASSLRTAHYEQYV. The chain carries TRBV28 and TRBJ2-7, with TRBD1 as a possible D gene (6 bases). V was clipped by 2 bases and J by 3 bases, with 11 bases between them. This CDR3 comprises 14 residues. Germline loops: CDR1 MDHEN, CDR2 SYDVKM.

This clonotype was observed a few times. The J gene is TRBJ1-2, the V gene TRBV20-1, with D possibly matching TRBD1 (5 bases). Between the trimmed V and J ends, which lost 8 bases and 5 bases, there was a span of 15 bases. This CDR3 spans 12 amino acids. Germline CDR1 DFQATT, CDR2 SNEGSKA (reference sequence). The CDR3 DNA sequence: TGCAGTTATGTGGGGGAAGAGTATGGCTACACCTTC. This codes for CSYVGEEYGYTF.

This clonotype was seen only a few times. This chain joins TRBV20-1 and TRBJ2-3; D possibly corresponds to TRBD2 (6 bases). CDR3 size: 13 residues. The V end was cut by 1 base, the J end by 7 bases, with 12 bases between. Germline V gene lookup returns CDR1 DFQATT and CDR2 SNEGSKA (reference sequence). The CDR3 reads CSARGLDPHTQYF. In DNA, the CDR3 is TGCAGTGCTAGAGGACTAGATCCCCATACGCAGTATTTT.

This chain uses TRBV7-2 with TRBJ2-1; unclear D gene. Germline CDR1 and CDR2: SGHTA and FQGNSA. Trimming removed 5 bases at V and 0 bases at J, with 11 bases between. CDR3 length: 15 residues. CDR3 region: CASSPESSSYNEQFF. The CDR3 DNA follows: TGTGCCAGCAGCCCTGAGTCGAGCTCCTACAATGAGCAGTTCTTC. Based on the CDR3 plus reference TRBV7-2 and TRBJ2-1, the full variable domain is GAGVSQSPSNKVTEKGKDVELRCDPISGHTALYWYRQSLGQGLEFLIYFQGNSAPDKSGLPSDRFSAERTGGSVSTLTIQRTQQEDSAVYLCASSPESSSYNEQFFGPGTRLTVL.

The gene calls are TRBV7-8 and TRBJ2-3, with 12 bases aligning to TRBD2. CDR1 and CDR2 from the germline V gene are SGHVS and FQNEAQ. The CDR3 is made up of 17 amino acids. Germline trimming cut 7 bases from V and 3 bases from J; bases unmatched to any gene: 11. CDR3 bases: TGTGCCAGCACCGAATATGCTAGCGGGGGGGCAACAGATACGCAGTATTTT. Translation gives CASTEYASGGATDTQYF.

This clonotype was picked up many times. This chain uses TRBV6-1 with TRBJ2-7; 11 nucleotides line up with TRBD2. There are 14 residues in the CDR3. After removal of 6 bases from V and 2 bases from J, the junction contained 3 bases not matched to a gene. Germline CDR1 reads MNHNS; CDR2 reads SASEGT. CDR3 DNA: TGTGCCAGCAGCCGACTAGCGGGACCCTACGAGCAGTACTTC. Amino acids: CASSRLAGPYEQYF.

This clonotype was picked up a small number of times. This chain joins TRBV10-1 and TRBJ2-1; 10 bases align to TRBD1. The germline V gene has CDR1 WNHNN and CDR2 SYGVQD (reference sequence). The J segment lost 7 bases and the V segment lost 7 bases, leaving 7 bases of the junction unmatched. The CDR3 is 14 amino acids. The CDR3, as DNA: TGCGCCAGCAATCCGGGACAGGGGTTGAATGAGCAGTTCTTC. The encoded protein is CASNPGQGLNEQFF.

This clonotype was detected many times. This chain joins TRBV27 and TRBJ2-1; D not resolved. Germline-derived CDR1 and CDR2 are MNHEY and SMNVEV (reference sequence). The length of the CDR3 is 13 residues. The V end was cut by 2 bases, the J end by 8 bases, with 10 bases between. This CDR3 reads CASSLARLDEQFF. In DNA, the CDR3 is TGTGCCAGCAGTTTAGCTAGATTGGATGAGCAGTTCTTC.

This clonotype was counted at least ten times. The CDR3 nucleotides are TGTGCCATCAGGCCGGGACTAGCGGGAACGGCAGATACGCAGTATTTT. It specifies CAIRPGLAGTADTQYF. The rearrangement uses TRBV10-3 and TRBJ2-3, with 13 bases lining up with TRBD2. In germline, CDR1 is ENHRY, CDR2 SYGVKD. V was clipped by 6 bases and J by 4 bases; unmatched bases: 7. CDR3 length equals 16 residues.

This chain connects TRBV28 to TRBJ1-1; the D is unclear. The germline V and J ends were trimmed by 0 bases and 2 bases, with 13 bases remaining between them. CDR3 length: 16 amino acids. CDR1 and CDR2 (germline): MDHEN, SYDVKM. The CDR3 sequence: CASSLWKVRINTEAFF. DNA of the CDR3: TGTGCCAGCAGTTTATGGAAAGTCCGTATTAACACTGAAGCTTTCTTT.

This clonotype was counted many times. The CDR3 here is CSAMGTSLNEQFF. The CDR3, as DNA: TGCAGTGCTATGGGGACTAGTTTGAATGAGCAGTTCTTC. V gene TRBV20-1 combines with J gene TRBJ2-1; 8 nucleotides agree with TRBD2. V lost 4 bases, J lost 7 bases, and 6 bases stayed unmatched. The V gene's germline CDR1 is DFQATT and CDR2 SNEGSKA (reference sequence). This CDR3 region has 13 residues.

This chain connects TRBV28 to TRBJ2-1, with D unclear. The CDR3 extends over 13 amino acids. Trimming took 6 bases from V and 7 from J, leaving 13 bases between them. The V gene's germline CDR1 is MDHEN and CDR2 SYDVKM. The CDR3 bases are TGTGCCAGCAGCCCCGGACGTGGAAATGAGCAGTTCTTC. Its translation is CASSPGRGNEQFF.

This clonotype was detected only a few times. The genes are TRBV2 and TRBJ1-1; 9 bases fit TRBD1. Germline V gene lookup returns CDR1 SNHLY and CDR2 FYNNEI. The CDR3 is made up of 19 amino acids. V lost 7 bases to trimming and J lost 1 base; unmatched junction nucleotides: 19. The CDR3 nucleotides are TGTGCCAGCATCCTCGGGACAGGGTGGATACAAAGAGAGAACACTGAAGCTTTCTTT. Amino acid sequence: CASILGTGWIQRENTEAFF.